This T cell receptor (beta chain) was sequenced during a study of vaccination and CD4 T cells after COVID-19. The overall study: Samples were collected from a few convalescent patients on day 14 and on days 161 to 241 after vaccination.

Unmatched junction bases numbered 2, after V lost 5 bases and J lost 7 bases. Germline assignment: CDR1 MDHEN and CDR2 SYDVKM. This CDR3 is 13 amino acids long. Time point reported: late sampling 161 to 241 days after vaccination in three convalescent patients. Patients returned positive PCR results between March and December 2020, earlier than US Alpha, Beta and Delta variants. In TCRdb, the PCR reads were re-called with MiXCR into one record per CDR3 protein. The table lists 28,000 or so distinct CDR3 sequences, 50% of them singletons, with more than 5% in the top ten. Remarks on this clonotype: What it binds is not known.

The study's findings and limits: The authors identified 304 of 307 vaccine-specific clones in convalescent patients as spike mono-reactive.

The gene calls are TRBV28 and TRBJ1-6; 7 positions match TRBD1. This clonotype was obtained from a human donor who had recovered from COVID-19. The sample was CD4+ T cells from blood, taken about 7 months after SARS-CoV-2 vaccination. CDR3 region: CASSPTGNSPLHF. The CDR3 region has the DNA TGTGCCAGCAGTCCGACAGGGAATTCACCCCTCCACTTT. Full variable domain (outside the CDR3, taken from reference TRBV28 and TRBJ1-6): DVKVTQSSRYLVKRTGEKVFLECVQDMDHENMFWYRQDPGLGLRLIYFSYDVKMKEKGDIPEGYSVSREKKERFSLILESASTNQTSMYLCASSPTGNSPLHFGNGTRLTVT.